The entry below describes one TCR beta chain. What it binds is unknown. The data originate from a study of T cell responses to AZD1222 COVID-19 vaccine. Study context: Second-dose schedules of about 4 or about 12 weeks were combined.

The table came from immunoSEQ multiplex PCR; TCRdb's copy has only in-frame clones and leaves some out. The sample includes approximately 130,000 clones, approximately 90% of them seen just once. Germline CDR1 KGHSH, CDR2 LQKENI. The CDR3 consists of 16 residues. J was trimmed by 1 base and V by 4 bases; bases with no gene match: 8. General study points: Nearly half of the spike-specific TCRs reportedly recognize variant regions that carry no mutations. Spike-specific TCR repertoires showed rising breadth and depth after two AZD1222 doses. Clonal diversity was possibly underestimated, and white British individuals and females predominated among donors.

This chain links TRBV18 with TRBJ2-5, with 8 nucleotides matching TRBD2. Sequenced here: peripheral blood, sampled on day 0 of AZD1222 vaccination. The TCR was taken from an adult in good health. The CDR3 DNA follows: TGTGCCAGCTCACAGGGCGTAGCGGGGCCCCAAGAGACCCAGTACTTC. It translates to CASSQGVAGPQETQYF.